This T cell receptor beta chain was captured by sequencing in a study of blood T cells in healthy people across ages. Sample-barcoded 5' priming and a J-beta primer mix drove a second PCR of about 6 to 12 cycles. All cDNA molecules were each tagged by a template-switch adaptor with 12 random nucleotides. TCRdb used MiXCR to reprocess the 5' RACE reads, holding one entry per CDR3 protein. The sample shows 1,300,000 or so distinct CDR3 sequences, 45% to 70% of them seen only once. V lost 6 bases and J lost 6; bases outside the gene matches: 7. The CDR3 is 14 residues long. Per germline, CDR1 MNHEY and CDR2 SVGAGI. Healthy Caucasian individuals from Russia aged about 6 to 90 were enrolled as donors. Each sample provided at least 6 micrograms of extracted total RNA.

The sequence was obtained from a man aged 18 to 29 in good health. V and J are TRBV6-5 and TRBJ2-3; 9 positions match TRBD1. The sequenced sample consisted of blood. The DNA for the CDR3 is TGTGCCAGCAGCGGCGACAGGGGGATCGATACGCAGTATTTT. It translates to CASSGDRGIDTQYF.